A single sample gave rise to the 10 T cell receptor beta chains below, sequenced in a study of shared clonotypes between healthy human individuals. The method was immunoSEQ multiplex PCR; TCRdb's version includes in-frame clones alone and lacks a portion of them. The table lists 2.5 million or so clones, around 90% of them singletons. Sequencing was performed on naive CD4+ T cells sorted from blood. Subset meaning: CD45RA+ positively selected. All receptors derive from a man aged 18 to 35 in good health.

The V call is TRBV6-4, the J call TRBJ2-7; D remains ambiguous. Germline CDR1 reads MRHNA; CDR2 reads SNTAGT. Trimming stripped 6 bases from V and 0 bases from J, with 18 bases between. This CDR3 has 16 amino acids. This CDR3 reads CASSPLLLEHSYEQYF. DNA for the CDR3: TGTGCCAGCAGCCCCCTCTTGTTGGAGCACTCCTACGAGCAGTACTTC.

For the CDR3, the DNA is TGTGCCAGCAGCTTGGTAGTACAAGATGAGCAGTTCTTC. This translates into CASSLVVQDEQFF. The gene calls are TRBV5-4 and TRBJ2-1; no definite D call. Per the germline V gene, CDR1 is SGHNT and CDR2 is YYREEE (reference sequence). Trimming stripped 0 bases from V and 8 bases from J, with 9 bases between. This CDR3 has 13 amino acids.

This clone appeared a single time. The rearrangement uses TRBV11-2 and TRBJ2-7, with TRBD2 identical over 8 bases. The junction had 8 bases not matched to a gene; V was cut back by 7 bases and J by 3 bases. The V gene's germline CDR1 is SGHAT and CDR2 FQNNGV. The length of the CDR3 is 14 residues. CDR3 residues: CASTPSGGVYEQYF. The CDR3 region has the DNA TGTGCCAGCACCCCGAGCGGGGGAGTCTACGAGCAGTACTTC.

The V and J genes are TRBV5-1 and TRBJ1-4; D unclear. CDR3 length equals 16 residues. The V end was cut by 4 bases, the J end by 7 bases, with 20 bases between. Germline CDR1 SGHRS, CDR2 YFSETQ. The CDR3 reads CASSERTLPLSEKLFF. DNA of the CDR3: TGCGCCAGCAGCGAGAGGACCCTCCCCCTATCTGAAAAACTGTTTTTT.

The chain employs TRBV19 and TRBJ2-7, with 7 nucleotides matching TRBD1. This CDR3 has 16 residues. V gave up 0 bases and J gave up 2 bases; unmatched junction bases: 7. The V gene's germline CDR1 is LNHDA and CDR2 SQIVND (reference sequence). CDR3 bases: TGTGCCAGTAGTATAGATAAGTGGCAGGGGGCCTACGAGCAGTACTTC. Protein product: CASSIDKWQGAYEQYF.

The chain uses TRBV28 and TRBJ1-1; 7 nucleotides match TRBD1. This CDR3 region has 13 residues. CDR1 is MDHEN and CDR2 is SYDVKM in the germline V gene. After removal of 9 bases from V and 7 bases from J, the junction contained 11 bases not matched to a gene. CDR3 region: CASSGTASLEAFF. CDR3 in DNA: TGTGCCAGTTCCGGGACAGCAAGCCTTGAAGCTTTCTTT.

The CDR3 sequence is CASSSLGQATYEQYF. The CDR3 nucleotides read TGTGCCAGCAGCTCCCTCGGACAGGCCACCTACGAGCAGTACTTC. The chain uses TRBV5-4 and TRBJ2-7; 7 bases match TRBD1. Germline CDR1 reads SGHNT; CDR2 reads YYREEE (reference sequence). The junction had 8 bases not matched to a gene; V was cut back by 3 bases and J by 2 bases. The length of the CDR3 is 15 residues.

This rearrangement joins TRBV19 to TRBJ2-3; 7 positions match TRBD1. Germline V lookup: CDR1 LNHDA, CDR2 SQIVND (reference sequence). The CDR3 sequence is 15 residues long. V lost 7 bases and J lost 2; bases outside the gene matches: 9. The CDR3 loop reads CASTLRQGATDTQYF. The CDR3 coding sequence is TGTGCCAGTACACTGCGACAGGGAGCCACAGATACGCAGTATTTT.

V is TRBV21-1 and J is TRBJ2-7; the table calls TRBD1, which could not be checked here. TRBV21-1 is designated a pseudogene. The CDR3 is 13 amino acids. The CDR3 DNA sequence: TGTGCCAGCAGCAGATCACAGGGAAGCGAGCAGTACTTC. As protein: CASSRSQGSEQYF.

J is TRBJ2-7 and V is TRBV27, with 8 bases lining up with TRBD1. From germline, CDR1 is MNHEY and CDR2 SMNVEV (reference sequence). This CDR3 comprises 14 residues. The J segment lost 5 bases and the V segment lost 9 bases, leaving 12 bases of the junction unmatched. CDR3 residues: CASNSRTGQNEQYF. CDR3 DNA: TGTGCCAGTAACAGCCGGACAGGGCAGAACGAGCAGTACTTC.